Shown below are 2 T cell receptor beta chains from a single sample sequenced in a study of CD8+CD57+ T cells in acquired aplastic anemia. Genomic DNA templated the TCR beta VDJ and CDR3 profiling. TCRdb processed the reads anew with MiXCR; each CDR3 protein has one entry. This sample carries more than 150,000 distinct CDR3 sequences, around 50% of them seen once, and the ten largest clones take roughly 13%. Patients chosen for sequencing had shown CD8+CD57+ cell expansion by flow cytometry. The sequenced sample was sorted CD4+, CD8+, or CD8+CD57+ T cells (not recorded which) from PBMCs. All receptors come from a human donor with aplastic anemia.

This clonotype was detected ten times or more. This rearrangement joins TRBV24-1 to TRBJ2-2; maybe TRBD2 (5 bases). Germline CDR1 KGHDR, CDR2 SFDVKD. The CDR3 is 13 amino acids. Trimming pared 9 bases from V and 6 bases from J, leaving 13 bases between. The CDR3 loop is CATERPGAGELFF. The CDR3 region has the DNA TGTGCCACCGAGCGCCCCGGGGCCGGGGAGCTGTTTTTT.

The chain couples TRBV3-1 to TRBJ2-2; TRBD2 agrees at 9 bases. CDR3 size: 17 residues. With V trimmed by 4 bases and J by 0 bases, 6 bases remained unmatched. Germline CDR1 and CDR2: LGHDT and YNNKEL (reference sequence). CDR3 region: CASSLSGRTANTGELFF. The CDR3, as DNA: TGTGCCAGCAGCCTAAGCGGGAGGACCGCGAACACCGGGGAGCTGTTTTTT.